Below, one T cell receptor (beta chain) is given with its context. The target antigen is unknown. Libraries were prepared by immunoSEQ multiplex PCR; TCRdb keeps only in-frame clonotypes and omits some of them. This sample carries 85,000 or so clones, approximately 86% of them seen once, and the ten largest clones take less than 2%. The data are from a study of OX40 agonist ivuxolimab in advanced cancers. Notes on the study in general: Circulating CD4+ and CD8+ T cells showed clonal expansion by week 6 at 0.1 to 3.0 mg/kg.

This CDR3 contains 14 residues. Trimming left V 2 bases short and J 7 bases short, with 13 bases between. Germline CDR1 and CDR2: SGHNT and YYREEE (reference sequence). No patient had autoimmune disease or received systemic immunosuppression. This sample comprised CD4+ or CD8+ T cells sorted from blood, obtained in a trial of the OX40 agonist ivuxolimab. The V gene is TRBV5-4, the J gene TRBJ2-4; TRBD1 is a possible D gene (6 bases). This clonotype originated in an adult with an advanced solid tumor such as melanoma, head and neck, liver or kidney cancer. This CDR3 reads CASSFYRAPNIQYF. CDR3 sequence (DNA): TGTGCCAGCAGCTTCTACAGGGCTCCCAACATTCAGTACTTC.